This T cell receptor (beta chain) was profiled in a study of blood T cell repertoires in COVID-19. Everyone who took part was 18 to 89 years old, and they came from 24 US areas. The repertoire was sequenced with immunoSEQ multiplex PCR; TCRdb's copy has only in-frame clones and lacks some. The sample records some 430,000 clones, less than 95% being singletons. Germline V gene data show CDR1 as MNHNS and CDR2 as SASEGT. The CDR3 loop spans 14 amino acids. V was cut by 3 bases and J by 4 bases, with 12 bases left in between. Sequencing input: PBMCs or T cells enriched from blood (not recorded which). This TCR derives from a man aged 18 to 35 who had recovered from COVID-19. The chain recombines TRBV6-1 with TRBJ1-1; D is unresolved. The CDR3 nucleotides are TGTGCCAGCAGTGAGGGCGCTGAAATCACTGAAGCTTTCTTT. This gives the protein CASSEGAEITEAFF.